The 25 T cell receptor beta chains in this list originate from one sample, sequenced in a study of blood T cell repertoires in COVID-19. Profiled with immunoSEQ multiplex PCR; TCRdb holds only in-frame clones, not every one. Here the sample spans 250,000 to 350,000 clones, over 75% being singletons. The sequenced material came from PBMCs or T cells enriched from blood (not recorded which). Receptor source: a woman aged 25 to 39 who had recovered from COVID-19.

The V and J genes are TRBV9 and TRBJ2-7; 9 bases line up with TRBD1. This CDR3 spans 15 amino acids. Losses at the gene ends were 2 bases for V and 7 bases for J; bases not matched to a gene: 10. From germline, CDR1 is SGDLS and CDR2 YYNGEE. CDR3 coding DNA: TGTGCCAGCAGCGTCGACCCACAGGGGGCGCGGGAGCAGTACTTC. Amino acid sequence: CASSVDPQGAREQYF.

The V call is TRBV6-6, the J call TRBJ2-7, with 9 bases aligning to TRBD1. The CDR3 runs 12 residues. Germline loops: CDR1 MNHNY, CDR2 SVGAGI (reference sequence). V lost 5 bases and J lost 6; bases outside the gene matches: 2. Here the CDR3 DNA reads TGTGCCAGCAGTAGGGACAGGGCCGAGCAGTACTTC. This translates into CASSRDRAEQYF.

The chain links TRBV7-3 to TRBJ2-5; 7 bases line up with TRBD1. The CDR3 runs to 15 residues. V shed 1 base, J shed 4 bases, and the junction held 6 bases outside the gene matches. Per germline, CDR1 SGHTA and CDR2 FQGTGA. In DNA, the CDR3 is TGTGCCAGCAGCTTAAATCGACAGGGAAGAGAGACCCAGTACTTC. It specifies CASSLNRQGRETQYF.

V usage is TRBV27 and J usage is TRBJ1-5, with a weak D call TRBD1 (6 bases). The germline CDR1 and CDR2 sequences are MNHEY and SMNVEV (reference sequence). V gave up 3 bases and J gave up 6 bases, with 9 bases separating them. CDR3 size: 13 residues. The CDR3 region is CASSFRGAQPQHF. In DNA, the CDR3 is TGTGCCAGCAGTTTTCGGGGGGCTCAGCCCCAGCATTTT.

The chain has TRBV25-1 and TRBJ1-4, with no clear D. There are 14 residues in the CDR3. Germline CDR1 and CDR2: MGHDK and SYGVNS. Trimming shortened V by 10 bases and J by 4 bases, and 16 bases separated the two germline ends. In DNA form, the CDR3 reads TGTGCCACCAGCCCCGAGGGAAGTAATGAAAAACTGTTTTTT. Amino acid sequence: CATSPEGSNEKLFF.

The chain couples TRBV9 to TRBJ2-2, with 11 bases matching TRBD2. Trimming at V came to 1 base and at J to 3 bases, leaving 5 bases not matched to a gene. Germline V gives CDR1 SGDLS, CDR2 YYNGEE. There are 17 residues in the CDR3. The CDR3 is CASSVTTSGSYTGELFF. The CDR3, as DNA: TGTGCCAGCAGCGTAACTACTAGCGGGAGCTACACCGGGGAGCTGTTTTTT.

The chain employs TRBV12-3 or TRBV12-4 and TRBJ2-1; 7 positions agree with TRBD2. This CDR3 is built from 12 residues. V dropped 6 bases and J dropped 15; count of bases not matched to a gene: 11. In DNA form, the CDR3 reads TGTGCCAGCAGCCCGCCCGGGAGGCAATCGTTCTTC. This sequence encodes CASSPPGRQSFF.

The chain has TRBV19 and TRBJ1-5; 7 bases agree with TRBD1. V dropped 5 bases and J dropped 3; count of bases not matched to a gene: 10. In germline, CDR1 is LNHDA, CDR2 SQIVND (reference sequence). The CDR3 spans 16 residues. The DNA for the CDR3 is TGTGCCAGTAGTCTAACAGGGGAGGTTATCAATCAGCCCCAGCATTTT. It specifies CASSLTGEVINQPQHF.

A note on this clone: The same CDR3 is also encoded by other DNA sequences in this sample. This rearrangement joins TRBV6-5 to TRBJ1-1, with D maybe TRBD1 (5 bases). In germline, CDR1 is MNHEY, CDR2 SVGAGI. The CDR3 contains 12 residues. The germline V and J ends were trimmed by 2 bases and 11 bases, with 12 bases remaining between them. The CDR3 loop is CASSYRGGEAFF. The DNA of the CDR3 is TGTGCCAGCAGTTACAGGGGAGGTGAGGCTTTCTTT.

The chain employs TRBV7-3 and TRBJ2-3; 12 bases match TRBD2. The CDR3 has 16 residues. Germline V gives CDR1 SGHTA, CDR2 FQGTGA. Trimming took 8 bases from V and 2 from J; bases not matched to a gene: 8. The DNA of the CDR3 is TGTGCCAGCTCCACCGGGACTAGCGGGCTCACAGATACGCAGTATTTT. Residues: CASSTGTSGLTDTQYF.

The chain carries TRBV6-5 and TRBJ1-1; no definite D call. The CDR3 has 14 residues. V was shortened by 2 bases and J by 5 bases, with 12 bases between the two germline ends. Germline V gene data show CDR1 as MNHEY and CDR2 as SVGAGI. As DNA, the CDR3 is TGTGCCAGCAGTTACGATTTCGTGACTACTGAAGCTTTCTTT. Amino acids: CASSYDFVTTEAFF.

This chain joins TRBV2 and TRBJ2-5, with 8 bases fitting TRBD2. This CDR3 spans 14 amino acids. J gave up 2 bases and V 7 bases, and 6 bases lay outside the gene matches. CDR1 and CDR2 from the germline V gene are SNHLY and FYNNEI. The CDR3 DNA reads as TGTGCCAGCAAGGAAGTAGCGGGGCAAGAGACCCAGTACTTC. Protein sequence: CASKEVAGQETQYF.

The count of this clone is one. The rearrangement links TRBV5-4 to TRBJ1-6; D possibly corresponds to TRBD1 (5 bases). V lost 0 bases, J lost 7 bases, and 14 bases lay in between. Germline assignment: CDR1 SGHNT and CDR2 YYREEE (reference sequence). The CDR3 loop spans 16 amino acids. CDR3 sequence: CASSLDGGVFNSPLHF. The CDR3 region has the DNA TGTGCCAGCAGCTTGGACGGAGGGGTTTTCAATTCACCCCTCCACTTT.

This rearrangement joins TRBV6-5 to TRBJ2-7, with TRBD1 identical over 7 bases. From germline, CDR1 is MNHEY and CDR2 SVGAGI. The length of the CDR3 is 15 residues. The ends lost 0 bases at V and 3 bases at J; junction bases unmatched: 5. The CDR3 nucleotides are TGTGCCAGCAGTTACTCGGTCTGGGACAGCTACGAGCAGTACTTC. Its protein is CASSYSVWDSYEQYF.

The CDR3 sequence is CASSDSSQRETPGPHEQYF. DNA for the CDR3: TGTGCCAGCAGTGACTCGTCCCAGCGGGAAACTCCTGGGCCCCACGAGCAGTACTTC. J is TRBJ2-7 and V is TRBV6-4; 7 bases fit TRBD2. The junction had 19 bases not matched to a gene; V was cut back by 0 bases and J by 5 bases. The germline V gene encodes CDR1 MRHNA and CDR2 SNTAGT. The CDR3 runs to 19 residues.

The chain recombines TRBV9 with TRBJ2-2; 7 bases are a match to TRBD1. Germline V CDR1 and CDR2: SGDLS, YYNGEE. This CDR3 comprises 14 residues. V was clipped by 6 bases and J by 1 base; unmatched bases: 3. The CDR3 nucleotides are TGTGCCAGCATGGGGACAGTGAACACCGGGGAGCTGTTTTTT. Amino acids: CASMGTVNTGELFF.

The V call is TRBV5-6, the J call TRBJ1-1; D might be TRBD1 (5 bases). V was clipped by 2 bases and J by 6 bases, with 20 bases between them. CDR3 size: 16 residues. CDR1 and CDR2 from the germline V gene are SGHDT and YYEEEE. The DNA of the CDR3 is TGTGCCAGCAGCTTAGGGGCAGGGAGGAGTCAGGCTGAAGCTTTCTTT. Its protein is CASSLGAGRSQAEAFF.

The chain uses TRBV7-9 and TRBJ2-4; 7 bases are a match to TRBD1. This CDR3 has 19 residues. V was pared by 5 bases and J by 3 bases, with 19 bases of the junction left unmatched. CDR1 and CDR2 from the germline V gene are SEHNR and FQNEAQ (reference sequence). CDR3 in DNA: TGTGCCAGCAGCCCAGCGTCCGCAGACAGGGCTTGGGGCAAAAACATTCAGTACTTC. Its protein is CASSPASADRAWGKNIQYF.

This clone has just one count. This chain joins TRBV2 and TRBJ2-3; possibly TRBD2 for D (6 bases). Germline CDR1 is SNHLY and CDR2 is FYNNEI. This CDR3 is 16 amino acids long. V was pared by 5 bases and J by 0 bases, with 15 bases between. In DNA form, the CDR3 reads TGTGCCAGCAGTAGTACCGGGACTTTGAGCACAGATACGCAGTATTTT. Protein sequence: CASSSTGTLSTDTQYF.

The CDR3 protein is CASSLGPNQPQHF. CDR3 bases: TGTGCCAGCAGCTTAGGGCCCAATCAGCCCCAGCATTTT. The rearrangement links TRBV7-2 to TRBJ1-5; unclear D gene. This CDR3 spans 13 amino acids. From germline, CDR1 is SGHTA and CDR2 FQGNSA. Trimming shortened V by 1 base and J by 3 bases, and 4 bases separated the two germline ends. The full variable domain, with the rest looked up from reference TRBV7-2 and TRBJ1-5, is GAGVSQSPSNKVTEKGKDVELRCDPISGHTALYWYRQSLGQGLEFLIYFQGNSAPDKSGLPSDRFSAERTGGSVSTLTIQRTQQEDSAVYLCASSLGPNQPQHFGDGTRLSIL.

This chain connects TRBV12-3 or TRBV12-4 to TRBJ1-4; D not resolved. CDR3 length equals 12 residues. Trimming removed 6 bases from V and 15 bases from J, with 17 bases in between. The CDR3 reads CASRFLPRELFF. The CDR3 nucleotides are TGTGCCAGCAGGTTTTTACCTAGGGAGTTGTTTTTT.

The chain recombines TRBV29-1 with TRBJ1-1; D call uncertain. This CDR3 has 13 amino acids. Germline V gives CDR1 SQVTM, CDR2 ANQGSEA. The germline V and J ends were trimmed by 3 bases and 1 base, with 9 bases remaining between them. CDR3 bases: TGCAGCGTTGATCGGGGAACGAACACTGAAGCTTTCTTT. Protein product: CSVDRGTNTEAFF. The full variable domain, its missing parts supplied by reference TRBV29-1 and TRBJ1-1, is SAVISQKPSRDICQRGTSLTIQCQVDSQVTMMFWYRQQPGQSLTLIATANQGSEATYESGFVIDKFPISRPNLTFSTLTVSNMSPEDSSIYLCSVDRGTNTEAFFGQGTRLTVV.

V and J are TRBV28 and TRBJ1-2; 7 nucleotides align to TRBD1. After removal of 2 bases from V and 4 bases from J, the junction contained 4 bases not matched to a gene. There are 14 residues in the CDR3. Germline assignment: CDR1 MDHEN and CDR2 SYDVKM. DNA for the CDR3: TGTGCCAGCAGTTTAAGGGGGCGCAGCTATGGCTACACCTTC. It specifies CASSLRGRSYGYTF.

This clone was seen a single time. J is TRBJ1-6 and V is TRBV7-6, with a tentative D call TRBD1 (6 bases). Trimming took 8 bases from V and 6 from J, leaving 14 bases between them. This CDR3 comprises 14 residues. The germline CDR1 and CDR2 sequences are SGHVS and FNYEAQ. The DNA for the CDR3 is TGTGCCAGCCGCTCCGGGACATCTAATTCACCCCTCCACTTT. This encodes CASRSGTSNSPLHF.

The CDR3 bases are TGTGCCAGCGTGAGGGGGCGTGTAGCTTTCTTT. It translates to CASVRGRVAFF. The V gene is TRBV28, the J gene TRBJ1-1, with 7 bases aligning to TRBD1. Germline-derived CDR1 and CDR2 are MDHEN and SYDVKM. Trimming removed 8 bases from V and 10 bases from J; junction bases left unmatched: 7. The CDR3 extends over 11 amino acids.